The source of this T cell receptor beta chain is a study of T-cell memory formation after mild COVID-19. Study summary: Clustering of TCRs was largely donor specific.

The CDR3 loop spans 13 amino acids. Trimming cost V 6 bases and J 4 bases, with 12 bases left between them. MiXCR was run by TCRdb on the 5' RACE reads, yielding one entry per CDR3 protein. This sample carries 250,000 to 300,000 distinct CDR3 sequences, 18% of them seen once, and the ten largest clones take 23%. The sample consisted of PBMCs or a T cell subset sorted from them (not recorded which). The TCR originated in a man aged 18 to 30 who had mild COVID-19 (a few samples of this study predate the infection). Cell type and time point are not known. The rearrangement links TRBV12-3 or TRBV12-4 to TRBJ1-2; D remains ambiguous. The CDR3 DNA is TGTGCCAGCAGGGCGGGATCCGCCTATGGCTACACCTTC. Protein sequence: CASRAGSAYGYTF.